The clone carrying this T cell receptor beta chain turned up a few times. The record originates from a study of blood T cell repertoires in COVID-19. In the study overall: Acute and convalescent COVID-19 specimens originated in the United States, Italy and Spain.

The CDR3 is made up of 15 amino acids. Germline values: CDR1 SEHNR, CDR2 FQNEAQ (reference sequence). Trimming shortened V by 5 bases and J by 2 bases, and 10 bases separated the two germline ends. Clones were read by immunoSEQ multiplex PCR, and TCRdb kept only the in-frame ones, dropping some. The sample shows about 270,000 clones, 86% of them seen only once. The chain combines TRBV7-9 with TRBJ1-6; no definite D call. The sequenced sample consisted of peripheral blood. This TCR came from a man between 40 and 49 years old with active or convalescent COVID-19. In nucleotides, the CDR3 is TGTGCCAGCAGCCTCTTAGAAACCTATAATTCACCCCTCCACTTT. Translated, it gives CASSLLETYNSPLHF.